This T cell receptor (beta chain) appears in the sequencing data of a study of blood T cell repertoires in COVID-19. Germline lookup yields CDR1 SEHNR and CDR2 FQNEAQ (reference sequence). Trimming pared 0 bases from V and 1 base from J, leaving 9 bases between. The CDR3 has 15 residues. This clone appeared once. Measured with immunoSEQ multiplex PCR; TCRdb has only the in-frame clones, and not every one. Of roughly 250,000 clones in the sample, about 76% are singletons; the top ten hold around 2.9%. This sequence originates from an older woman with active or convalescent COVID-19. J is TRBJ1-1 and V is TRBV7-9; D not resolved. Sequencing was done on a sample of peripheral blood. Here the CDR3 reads CASSLATGANTEAFF. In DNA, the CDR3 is TGTGCCAGCAGCTTAGCCACGGGAGCGAACACTGAAGCTTTCTTT.